These 22 T cell receptor beta chains were sequenced from one sample in a study of monozygotic twins with inflammatory bowel disease. TCRdb reanalyzed the 5' RACE reads, giving one entry per CDR3 protein sequence and no DNA. This sample's table has about 93,000 distinct CDR3 sequences. Sequencing was done on a sample of blood. These receptors came from a human donor with ulcerative colitis or Crohn's disease, or a healthy co-twin of an affected twin (not recorded which).

CDR3 region: CASLGRSNTGELFF. The chain recombines TRBV6-1 with TRBJ2-2; checking the TCRdb D call of TRBD1 is not possible without DNA. Germline V lookup: CDR1 MNHNS, CDR2 SASEGT. The CDR3 runs to 14 residues.

This chain joins TRBV6-2 or TRBV6-3 and TRBJ2-1; the D call of TRBD2 rests on TCRdb alone, since no DNA is present to check it. From germline, CDR1 is MNHEY and CDR2 SVGEGT. The CDR3 contains 16 residues. The CDR3 loop reads CATTPLAGGSYNEQFF.

The V gene is TRBV5-8, the J gene TRBJ1-2. In germline, CDR1 is SGHTS, CDR2 YDEGEE. The CDR3 covers 13 residues. The CDR3 loop is CASTPAGPYGYTF. The whole variable domain, remainder taken from reference TRBV5-8 and TRBJ1-2, is EAGVTQSPTHLIKTRGQQATLRCSPISGHTSVYWYQQALGLGLQFLLWYDEGEERNRGNFPPRFSGRQFPNYSSELNVNALELEDSALYLCASTPAGPYGYTFGSGTRLTVV.

The V and J genes are TRBV10-3 and TRBJ2-1; no DNA is available, so the TRBD1 call from TCRdb remains unchecked. The CDR3 runs 16 residues. Looked up from germline, CDR1 is ENHRY and CDR2 is SYGVKD. CDR3 protein: CAISPLPDRDGGEQFF.

The chain has TRBV11-1 and TRBJ2-1; TCRdb designates TRBD2, a call that cannot be tested without DNA. Germline V CDR1 and CDR2: SGHAT, FQDESV (reference sequence). The CDR3 has 15 amino acids. CDR3 residues: CASSQTTSGNNEQFF.

The V and J genes are TRBV5-5 and TRBJ1-6. Germline V lookup: CDR1 SGHKS, CDR2 YYEKEE (reference sequence). This CDR3 has 18 residues. CDR3 sequence reads: CASSLLKAGRSYNSPLHF.

The chain recombines TRBV5-5 with TRBJ1-5. CDR3 length equals 14 residues. CDR1 and CDR2 from the germline V gene are SGHKS and YYEKEE (reference sequence). CDR3 sequence: CASSLRTGNQPQHF.

The chain employs TRBV20-1 and TRBJ1-2; TCRdb picks TRBD1, but there is no DNA to check that call. From germline, CDR1 is DFQATT and CDR2 SNEGSKA (reference sequence). This CDR3 is 13 amino acids long. CDR3 loop: CSATRPGGDGYTF.

The CDR3 protein is CATSGGTGANTGELFF. J is TRBJ2-2 and V is TRBV24-1; with no DNA, the TCRdb D assignment of TRBD1 cannot be verified. The CDR3 is 16 residues long. CDR1 KGHDR and CDR2 SFDVKD come from the germline V gene.

V usage is TRBV2 and J usage is TRBJ1-5. The germline V gene has CDR1 SNHLY and CDR2 FYNNEI. This CDR3 is built from 14 residues. The CDR3 loop is CASSEANLNQPQHF.

This CDR3 reads CASSSPRTKNTETQYF. The chain recombines TRBV6-5 with TRBJ2-5. This CDR3 region has 16 residues. CDR1 and CDR2 (germline): MNHEY, SVGAGI.

This chain connects TRBV5-5 to TRBJ2-2; TCRdb picks TRBD1, but there is no DNA to check that call. The CDR3 sequence is 15 residues long. Germline V gene data show CDR1 as SGHKS and CDR2 as YYEKEE (reference sequence). CDR3: CASSSPGHRTGELFF.

This sequence joins TRBV9 and TRBJ2-3; TCRdb's D call of TRBD2 is untestable without DNA. Germline loops: CDR1 SGDLS, CDR2 YYNGEE. The CDR3 covers 14 residues. Here the CDR3 reads CASERGAYTDTQYF.

The rearrangement uses TRBV6-1 and TRBJ2-7; TCRdb's assignment of TRBD2 cannot be checked, as there is no DNA. CDR3 size: 15 residues. The germline V gene encodes CDR1 MNHNS and CDR2 SASEGT. CDR3 amino acids: CASRPSTRQAYEQYF.

The chain's CDR3 is CASNRDRGRSIGQPQHF. The chain recombines TRBV19 with TRBJ1-5; TCRdb names TRBD1, which stays unverified in the absence of DNA. The V gene's germline CDR1 is LNHDA and CDR2 SQIVND (reference sequence). This CDR3 has 17 amino acids. The full variable domain, completed using reference TRBV19 and TRBJ1-5, is DGGITQSPKYLFRKEGQNVTLSCEQNLNHDAMYWYRQDPGQGLRLIYYSQIVNDFQKGDIAEGYSVSREKKESFPLTVTSAQKNPTAFYLCASNRDRGRSIGQPQHFGDGTRLSIL.

The chain has TRBV20-1 and TRBJ2-7. Germline CDR1 reads DFQATT; CDR2 reads SNEGSKA (reference sequence). This CDR3 has 13 amino acids. The CDR3 loop reads CSARDGIGVEQYF.

The gene calls are TRBV6-5 and TRBJ2-7; TCRdb outputs TRBD1, but without DNA this stays unchecked. CDR1 is MNHEY and CDR2 is SVGAGI in the germline V gene. The CDR3 covers 17 residues. The CDR3 protein is CASSYPFSGQDLYEQYF.

The chain couples TRBV5-1 to TRBJ2-5. There are 11 residues in the CDR3. From germline, CDR1 is SGHRS and CDR2 YFSETQ. CDR3 amino acids: CASRIQETQYF.

The gene calls are TRBV4-1 and TRBJ2-5. Germline CDR1 is MGHRA and CDR2 is YSYEKL. The CDR3 has 15 residues. The CDR3 spells CASSQDSIPRETQYF.

The chain recombines TRBV5-1 with TRBJ2-2; TCRdb gives TRBD1 as the D gene, but with no DNA this cannot be confirmed. The CDR3 has 15 amino acids. Germline assignment: CDR1 SGHRS and CDR2 YFSETQ. CDR3 sequence: CASSLSTGGTGELFF. The whole variable domain, filled in from reference TRBV5-1 and TRBJ2-2, reads KAGVTQTPRYLIKTRGQQVTLSCSPISGHRSVSWYQQTPGQGLQFLFEYFSETQRNKGNFPGRFSGRQFSNSRSEMNVSTLELGDSALYLCASSLSTGGTGELFFGEGSRLTVL.

V gene TRBV29-1 combines with J gene TRBJ2-1. This CDR3 has 14 residues. Looked up from germline, CDR1 is SQVTM and CDR2 is ANQGSEA. CDR3 sequence: CSVDFAQYYNEQFF.

The rearrangement links TRBV10-3 to TRBJ2-5; TCRdb reports TRBD1, a call that lacks DNA to check it against. Germline CDR1 ENHRY, CDR2 SYGVKD. The CDR3 loop spans 14 amino acids. The CDR3 here is CATLRDSNQETQYF.